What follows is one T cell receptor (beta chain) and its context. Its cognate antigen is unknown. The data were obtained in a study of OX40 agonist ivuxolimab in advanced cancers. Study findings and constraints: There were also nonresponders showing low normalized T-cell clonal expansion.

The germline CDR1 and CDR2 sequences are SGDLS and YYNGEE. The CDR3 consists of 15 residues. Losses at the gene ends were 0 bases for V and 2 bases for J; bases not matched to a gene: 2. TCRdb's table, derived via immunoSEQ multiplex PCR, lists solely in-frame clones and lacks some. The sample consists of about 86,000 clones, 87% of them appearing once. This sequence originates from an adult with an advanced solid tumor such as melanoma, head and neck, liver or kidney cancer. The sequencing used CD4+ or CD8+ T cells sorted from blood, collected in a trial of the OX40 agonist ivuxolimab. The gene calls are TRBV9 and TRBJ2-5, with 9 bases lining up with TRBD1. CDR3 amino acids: CASSVGGTGQETQYF. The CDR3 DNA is TGTGCCAGCAGCGTAGGGGGGACAGGGCAAGAGACCCAGTACTTC.